The 21 T cell receptor beta chains listed next were all sequenced from one sample in a study of cytomegalovirus exposure and HLA in healthy donors. The PCR contained 60 Vbeta and 13 Jbeta primers. TCRdb's table, derived via immunoSEQ multiplex PCR, lists solely in-frame clones and lacks some. The table has roughly 190,000 clones, over 75% seen once. The sample taken for sequencing was PBMCs. The origin of the receptors is a woman aged 50 to 60 in good health and CMV-seropositive.

The chain is built from TRBV2 and TRBJ2-1; D perhaps matches TRBD1 (6 bases). CDR3 length equals 15 residues. Germline values: CDR1 SNHLY, CDR2 FYNNEI. Deletions cut 6 bases from V and 1 base from J, with 13 bases between. In nucleotides, the CDR3 is TGTGCCAGCAGGAGAGTGGGGGCATCCTACAATGAGCAGTTCTTC. Amino acid sequence: CASRRVGASYNEQFF.

V is TRBV6-1 and J is TRBJ2-2; 7 bases match TRBD1. With 11 bases clipped from V and 0 bases from J, the junction kept 9 bases outside the gene matches. Germline CDR1 and CDR2: MNHNS and SASEGT. The CDR3 runs 15 residues. The CDR3 sequence is CAGRRGLANTGELFF. DNA for the CDR3: TGTGCCGGACGAAGGGGGCTAGCGAACACCGGGGAGCTGTTTTTT.

This clone was seen more than once but under ten times. The chain carries TRBV6-5 and TRBJ1-6; 8 bases align to TRBD1. V dropped 6 bases and J dropped 9; count of bases not matched to a gene: 4. Germline V gives CDR1 MNHEY, CDR2 SVGAGI. The CDR3 contains 13 residues. The CDR3 spells CASSGQGSSPLHF. Written as DNA, the CDR3 is TGTGCCAGCAGCGGACAGGGAAGTTCACCCCTCCACTTT.

The rearrangement uses TRBV6-1 and TRBJ1-1; D gene uncertain. The V end was cut by 6 bases, the J end by 4 bases, with 18 bases between. Germline V gene lookup returns CDR1 MNHNS and CDR2 SASEGT. The CDR3 has 15 amino acids. Here the CDR3 DNA reads TGTGCCAGCAGCGTGGAGCCTCGGGGAGGCACTGAAGCTTTCTTT. Amino acids: CASSVEPRGGTEAFF.

This clone occurred once. The chain uses TRBV7-2 and TRBJ1-5; a weak D match, TRBD1 (5 bases). The germline gives CDR1 SGHTA, CDR2 FQGNSA. CDR3 length equals 14 residues. V was shortened by 2 bases and J by 7 bases, with 12 bases between the two germline ends. The CDR3 nucleotides read TGTGCCAGCAGCTTAACAGGAACGCGGCAGCCCCAGCATTTT. Translation: CASSLTGTRQPQHF.

This clone was recorded a few times. The chain links TRBV7-2 to TRBJ1-2; 7 nucleotides line up with TRBD1. Looked up from germline, CDR1 is SGHTA and CDR2 is FQGNSA. The CDR3 is 15 residues long. The J segment lost 7 bases and the V segment lost 5 bases, leaving 13 bases of the junction unmatched. CDR3 sequence: CASSPQTGLEGGYTF. CDR3 in DNA: TGTGCCAGCAGCCCCCAGACAGGGTTGGAGGGTGGCTACACCTTC.

Worth noting for this clone: The same CDR3 is also encoded by other DNA sequences in this sample. The V gene is TRBV9, the J gene TRBJ1-2; 8 bases map to TRBD1. The CDR3 sequence is 15 residues long. In germline, CDR1 is SGDLS, CDR2 YYNGEE. The V segment lost 4 bases and the J segment 8 bases; nucleotides outside the gene matches: 13. Here the CDR3 DNA reads TGTGCCAGCAGCCCAGACCCAGGGGGCGCAAAGGGCTACACCTTC. Its protein is CASSPDPGGAKGYTF.

The V and J genes are TRBV4-3 and TRBJ2-5; D may be TRBD2 (7 bases). Germline V gene data show CDR1 as LGHNA and CDR2 as YSLEER. This CDR3 comprises 15 residues. Trimming removed 4 bases at V and 4 bases at J, with 16 bases between. The CDR3 DNA sequence: TGCGCCAGCAGCCTGGCTTTTGGGGGGGCAGAGACCCAGTACTTC. Encoded protein: CASSLAFGGAETQYF.

The V call is TRBV14, the J call TRBJ2-5, with D possibly matching TRBD2 (5 bases). The V gene lost 1 base and the J gene lost 7 bases, with 7 bases spanning the gap. This CDR3 is 12 amino acids long. Germline CDR1 is SGHDN and CDR2 is FVKESK. The CDR3 loop is CASSQAAGTQYF. The CDR3, as DNA: TGTGCCAGCAGCCAAGCGGCGGGGACCCAGTACTTC.

The gene calls are TRBV6-5 and TRBJ2-6, with D maybe TRBD1 (5 bases). Trimming took off 4 bases at V and 3 bases at J, with 10 bases between the two ends. This CDR3 spans 15 amino acids. CDR1 is MNHEY and CDR2 is SVGAGI in the germline V gene. CDR3 bases: TGTGCCAGCAGTTTTTCAGGGTTTGGGGCCAACGTCCTGACTTTC. Translating it yields CASSFSGFGANVLTF.

This clone was seen only once. The chain uses TRBV18 and TRBJ1-1, with 8 bases fitting TRBD1. The CDR3 is 16 residues long. Unmatched junction bases numbered 12, after V lost 3 bases and J lost 6 bases. Germline CDR1 reads KGHSH; CDR2 reads LQKENI. The CDR3 protein is CASSPLRSGGAAEAFF. The CDR3 nucleotides are TGTGCCAGCTCACCTCTGCGGTCAGGGGGCGCGGCTGAAGCTTTCTTT.

The chain has TRBV18 and TRBJ1-1; D might be TRBD1 (5 bases). V shed 1 base and J shed 7 bases, with 19 bases lying between them. CDR1 is KGHSH, CDR2 LQKENI, per germline. This CDR3 contains 16 residues. DNA of the CDR3: TGTGCCAGCTCACCACTTCTCCCCTCCGGGGGGGGTGAAGCTTTCTTT. As protein: CASSPLLPSGGGEAFF. The whole variable domain, remainder taken from reference TRBV18 and TRBJ1-1, is NAGVMQNPRHLVRRRGQEARLRCSPMKGHSHVYWYRQLPEEGLKFMVYLQKENIIDESGMPKERFSAEFPKEGPSILRIQQVVRGDSAAYFCASSPLLPSGGGEAFFGQGTRLTVV.

This chain uses TRBV7-2 with TRBJ2-1, with TRBD2 matching over 10 bases. Losses at the gene ends were 3 bases for V and 8 bases for J; bases not matched to a gene: 7. Per the germline V gene, CDR1 is SGHTA and CDR2 is FQGNSA. The CDR3 runs 15 residues. CDR3 in DNA: TGTGCCAGCAGCTTCGAGCGGGGGGGACGGGATGAGCAGTTCTTC. Amino acids: CASSFERGGRDEQFF. The entire variable domain, with the rest obtained from reference TRBV7-2 and TRBJ2-1, is as follows: GAGVSQSPSNKVTEKGKDVELRCDPISGHTALYWYRQSLGQGLEFLIYFQGNSAPDKSGLPSDRFSAERTGGSVSTLTIQRTQQEDSAVYLCASSFERGGRDEQFFGPGTRLTVL.

The rearrangement joins TRBV18 to TRBJ1-1, with D possibly matching TRBD1 (6 bases). CDR3 length equals 12 residues. The V and J ends lost 4 bases and 6 bases respectively, with 9 bases between them. Germline-derived CDR1 and CDR2 are KGHSH and LQKENI. CDR3 loop: CASSRAGAEAFF. The CDR3 DNA is TGTGCCAGCTCACGGGCAGGGGCTGAAGCTTTCTTT. The entire variable domain, with the rest obtained from reference TRBV18 and TRBJ1-1, is as follows: NAGVMQNPRHLVRRRGQEARLRCSPMKGHSHVYWYRQLPEEGLKFMVYLQKENIIDESGMPKERFSAEFPKEGPSILRIQQVVRGDSAAYFCASSRAGAEAFFGQGTRLTVV.

This clone showed up just once. The V and J genes are TRBV30 and TRBJ2-7; 11 bases match TRBD1. This CDR3 comprises 15 residues. Germline assignment: CDR1 GTSNPN and CDR2 SVGIG (reference sequence). Trimming took 5 bases from V and 2 from J; bases not matched to a gene: 8. The CDR3 DNA reads as TGTGCCTGGTCGCTCGGACAGGGGGCCCCCTACGAGCAGTACTTC. Translated: CAWSLGQGAPYEQYF.

The chain carries TRBV7-2 and TRBJ1-2, with 8 bases matching TRBD1. The CDR3 length is 13 residues. V lost 5 bases, J lost 6 bases, and 5 bases stayed unmatched. Germline values: CDR1 SGHTA, CDR2 FQGNSA. The CDR3 sequence: CASSRQGPDGYTF. The DNA for the CDR3 is TGTGCCAGCAGCCGACAGGGGCCGGATGGCTACACCTTC.

The rearrangement uses TRBV5-1 and TRBJ2-7, with 7 nucleotides matching TRBD1. The CDR3 loop spans 15 amino acids. Trimming at V came to 4 bases and at J to 1 base, leaving 8 bases not matched to a gene. Germline CDR1 reads SGHRS; CDR2 reads YFSETQ. CDR3 sequence (DNA): TGCGCCAGCAGCCTACGGGACAGCCATTCCTACGAGCAGTACTTC. This encodes CASSLRDSHSYEQYF.

The chain carries TRBV5-1 and TRBJ1-2; 9 nucleotides align to TRBD1. The V gene's germline CDR1 is SGHRS and CDR2 YFSETQ. The length of the CDR3 is 14 residues. The V segment lost 5 bases and the J segment 7 bases; nucleotides outside the gene matches: 9. The CDR3 DNA is TGCGCCAGCAGACCGGGACAGGGCTTGATTGGCTACACCTTC. This gives the protein CASRPGQGLIGYTF. The whole variable domain, filled in from reference TRBV5-1 and TRBJ1-2, reads KAGVTQTPRYLIKTRGQQVTLSCSPISGHRSVSWYQQTPGQGLQFLFEYFSETQRNKGNFPGRFSGRQFSNSRSEMNVSTLELGDSALYLCASRPGQGLIGYTFGSGTRLTVV.

The table lists this clone with a few counts. This rearrangement joins TRBV18 to TRBJ1-6; unclear D gene. The germline CDR1 and CDR2 sequences are KGHSH and LQKENI. Trimming took off 3 bases at V and 0 bases at J, with 3 bases between the two ends. The CDR3 extends over 14 amino acids. This CDR3 reads CASSPSSYNSPLHF. The CDR3 coding sequence is TGTGCCAGCTCACCGAGCTCCTATAATTCACCCCTCCACTTT.

The chain has TRBV19 and TRBJ1-2, with 8 bases matching TRBD1. The CDR3 has 14 amino acids. The trim removed 1 base at V and 6 bases at J, leaving 4 bases unmatched. Germline-derived CDR1 and CDR2 are LNHDA and SQIVND (reference sequence). The CDR3 region has the DNA TGTGCCAGTAGTATAGCGGCAGGGGGCGATGGCTACACCTTC. It encodes CASSIAAGGDGYTF.

The CDR3 reads CASSPLTSGGANEQFF. The CDR3 region has the DNA TGTGCCAGCAGTCCCCTGACTAGCGGGGGGGCCAATGAGCAGTTCTTC. V and J are TRBV27 and TRBJ2-1; 14 bases align to TRBD2. J lost 6 bases, V lost 5 bases, and 6 bases had no gene match. The CDR3 sequence is 16 residues long. Germline V gene sequence: CDR1 MNHEY, CDR2 SMNVEV (reference sequence).